A selection of T cell receptor beta chains follows, all from one sample in a study of tumor and adjacent non-tumor tissue in lung cancer. TCRdb independently ran MiXCR on the multiplex PCR reads; one entry per CDR3 protein. The table records over 60,000 distinct CDR3 sequences, more than 70% of them present only once. The sequenced sample consisted of lung tumor tissue. The receptors derive from a man aged 60 to 69 with non-small cell lung cancer. The CDR3 runs from the conserved cysteine through the conserved F or W. D genes are given only for firm matches. The listing skips clone size in some rows; elsewhere it reads once, few, many or a size class.

CDR3: CASSLSSGTEQFF; DNA: TGTGCCAGCAGTTTGTCCTCCGGGACCGAGCAGTTCTTC; V: TRBV28; D: -; size: many; J: TRBJ2-1
CDR3: CSVVPGQGARIYGYTF; DNA: TGCAGCGTGGTCCCGGGACAGGGGGCGCGTATCTATGGCTACACCTTC; V: TRBV29-1; D: TRBD1; size: many; J: TRBJ1-2
CDR3: CASSRTSGVNEQFF; DNA: TGTGCCAGTAGCCGGACTAGCGGGGTCAATGAGCAGTTCTTC; V: TRBV6-1; D: TRBD2; size: -; J: TRBJ2-1
CDR3: CSTRDVPRDLTYEQYF; DNA: TGCAGTACTAGAGACGTTCCCCGGGATCTTACTTACGAGCAGTACTTC; V: TRBV20-1; D: -; size: few; J: TRBJ2-7
CDR3: CSTAWTSGASYEQYF; DNA: TGCAGTACCGCTTGGACTAGCGGGGCTTCCTACGAGCAGTACTTC; V: TRBV20-1; D: TRBD2; size: -; J: TRBJ2-7
CDR3: CNVEIADRSYGYTF; DNA: TGCAACGTTGAGATCGCAGACAGGAGCTATGGCTACACGTTC; V: TRBV29-1; D: -; size: -; J: TRBJ1-2
CDR3: CASRPQPTDTQYF; DNA: TGTGCCAGCAGACCGCAACCCACAGATACGCAGTATTTT; V: TRBV11-2; D: -; size: -; J: TRBJ2-3
CDR3: CARRIAGVETQYF; DNA: TGTGCCCGAAGGATAGCGGGAGTGGAGACCCAGTACTTC; V: TRBV12-3/TRBV12-4; D: TRBD2; size: -; J: TRBJ2-5
CDR3: CSAIEQGRVGETLYF; DNA: TGCAGCGCCATCGAACAGGGGCGTGTAGGAGAGACCCTGTACTTC; V: TRBV29-1; D: TRBD1; size: -; J: TRBJ2-5
CDR3: CARSYKAGGGLFF; DNA: TGTGCCAGAAGTTATAAGGCAGGCGGGGGGTTGTTTTTT; V: TRBV6-5; D: TRBD2; size: -; J: TRBJ2-2
CDR3: CSLAIGGSLEHYF; DNA: TGCAGCCTCGCAATAGGCGGGAGTCTCGAGCATTACTTC; V: TRBV29-1; D: TRBD2; size: -; J: TRBJ2-7
CDR3: CASSSELPEAFF; DNA: TGTGCAAGCAGTTCGGAATTGCCTGAAGCTTTCTTT; V: TRBV6-2/TRBV6-3; D: -; size: -; J: TRBJ1-1
CDR3: CASSYGPEQYF; DNA: TGTGCCAGCAGCTATGGGCCCGAGCAGTACTTC; V: TRBV11-2; D: -; size: many; J: TRBJ2-7
CDR3: CSARLAGGPEYEQYF; DNA: TGCAGTGCTAGATTGGCGGGAGGGCCGGAGTACGAGCAGTACTTC; V: TRBV20-1; D: TRBD2; size: many; J: TRBJ2-7
CDR3: CASNRDGSYEQYF; DNA: TGTGCCAGCAACCGGGACGGATCCTACGAGCAGTACTTC; V: TRBV12-3/TRBV12-4; D: -; size: many; J: TRBJ2-7
CDR3: CASRFSGESETQYF; DNA: TGTGCCAGTAGATTTAGCGGGGAGTCGGAGACCCAGTACTTC; V: TRBV19; D: TRBD2; size: few; J: TRBJ2-5
CDR3: CSTDGSMGTDTQYF; DNA: TGCAGTACTGACGGGAGTATGGGCACAGATACACAGTATTTC; V: TRBV20-1; D: -; size: -; J: TRBJ2-3
CDR3: CANSGTCGYYEQYF; DNA: TGTGCCAACAGTGGGACATGTGGATACTACGAGCAGTACTTC; V: TRBV6-1; D: -; size: -; J: TRBJ2-7
CDR3: CDSSYRLNKPQHF; DNA: TGTGACAGCAGTTATAGGCTGAATAAGCCCCAGCATTTT; V: TRBV6-5; D: -; size: few; J: TRBJ1-5
CDR3: CSVHREVTDTQYF; DNA: TGCAGCGTCCATAGGGAGGTCACAGATACGCAGTATTTT; V: TRBV29-1; D: -; size: many; J: TRBJ2-3
CDR3: CSARYPGLEGVDTQYF; DNA: TGCAGTGCTAGGTATCCGGGACTAGAGGGAGTCGATACACAGTATTTT; V: TRBV20-1; D: TRBD2; size: -; J: TRBJ2-3
CDR3: CATSVSGGYEQYF; DNA: TGTGCCACCAGTGTATCAGGGGGCTACGAGCAGTACTTC; V: TRBV24-1; D: TRBD1; size: -; J: TRBJ2-7
CDR3: CSIGDRGNQPHHF; DNA: TGCAGCATTGGAGACAGGGGCAATCAGCCCCATCATTTT; V: TRBV29-1; D: TRBD1; size: -; J: TRBJ1-5
CDR3: CASALEPSGFTTHPDEQYF; DNA: TGTGCTAGTGCTTTGGAGCCTAGCGGCTTTACCACCCACCCGGATGAGCAGTACTTC; V: TRBV12-5; D: TRBD2; size: -; J: TRBJ2-7
CDR3: CSVEGQVVGETQYF; DNA: TGCAGTGTTGAGGGACAGGTGGTAGGGGAAACCCAGTACTTC; V: TRBV29-1; D: TRBD1; size: -; J: TRBJ2-5
CDR3: CSAGESPSGSNSPLHF; DNA: TGCAGTGCGGGAGAGTCGCCAAGTGGGAGTAATTCACCCCTCCACTTT; V: TRBV20-1; D: -; size: few; J: TRBJ1-6
CDR3: CSVEDRAYQWTQYF; DNA: TGCAGCGTTGAAGACAGGGCGTACCAATGGACCCAATACTTC; V: TRBV29-1; D: -; size: -; J: TRBJ2-5
CDR3: CSMGTGGTNEKLFF; DNA: TGCAGCATGGGGACTGGGGGCACTAATGAAAAACTGTTTTTT; V: TRBV29-1; D: -; size: once; J: TRBJ1-4
CDR3: CNAKYTEAFF; DNA: TGCAATGCTAAGTACACTGAGGCTTTCTTT; V: TRBV20-1; D: -; size: once; J: TRBJ1-1
CDR3: CASSPRTTKETHYF; DNA: TGCGCCAGCAGCCCCAGGACTACTAAAGAGACCCATTACTTC; V: TRBV11-1; D: -; size: -; J: TRBJ2-5
CDR3: CASDLVPQDTQYF; DNA: TGTGCCAGCGACTTAGTCCCCCAAGATACACAGTATTTT; V: TRBV11-3; D: -; size: -; J: TRBJ2-3
CDR3: CADIYSRRETDEQYF; DNA: TGTGCCGACATTTACTCGAGGCGGGAGACGGACGAGCAGTACTTC; V: TRBV6-5; D: TRBD2; size: once; J: TRBJ2-7
CDR3: CASSTDRGLINQPQHF; DNA: TGCGCCAGCAGCACTGACAGGGGCCTTATCAATCAGCCCCAGCATTTT; V: TRBV5-1; D: TRBD1; size: -; J: TRBJ1-5
CDR3: CATCDLMGNTGELFF; DNA: TGTGCCACCTGTGATTTGATGGGAAACACCGGGGAGCTGTTTTTT; V: TRBV24-1; D: -; size: -; J: TRBJ2-2
CDR3: CASSHIERGPGDTQYF; DNA: TGTGCTAGCAGCCATATCGAGCGGGGGCCGGGAGATACGCAGTATTTT; V: TRBV5-4; D: TRBD2; size: -; J: TRBJ2-3
CDR3: CASSTIGREPGDMQYF; DNA: TGTGCCAGCAGCACTATCGGGCGGGAGCCGGGAGATATGCAGTATTTT; V: TRBV5-4; D: TRBD2; size: -; J: TRBJ2-3
CDR3: CSARDRPIFTDTQYF; DNA: TGCAGTGCTAGAGACCGACCGATCTTCACAGATACGCAATATTTT; V: TRBV20-1; D: -; size: once; J: TRBJ2-3
CDR3: CSARLGQIYEQYF; DNA: TGCAGTGCTAGATTGGGACAGATCTACGAGCAGTACTTC; V: TRBV20-1; D: TRBD1; size: few; J: TRBJ2-7
CDR3: CASSCRDQPQHF; DNA: TGTGCCAGTAGTTGCAGGGATCAGCCCCAGCATTTT; V: TRBV6-8; D: -; size: -; J: TRBJ1-5
CDR3: CSARGGTSMSDQPQHF; DNA: TGCAGTGCTAGAGGCGGGACATCCATGAGCGATCAGCCCCAACATTTT; V: TRBV20-1; D: -; size: -; J: TRBJ1-5
CDR3: CSARDHASQSGQGLGTPLYF; DNA: TGCAGTGCTAGAGACCACGCGAGCCAATCGGGACAGGGTTTGGGTACACCCCTCTACTTT; V: TRBV20-1; D: TRBD1; size: -; J: TRBJ1-6
CDR3: CGSSGTGGYYERYF; DNA: TGTGGCAGCAGTGGGACAGGTGGATACTACGAGCGGTACTTC; V: TRBV6-1; D: TRBD1; size: -; J: TRBJ2-7